Listed below are T cell receptor beta chains from one sample, sequenced in a study of shared clonotypes between healthy human individuals. The assay was immunoSEQ multiplex PCR, and TCRdb's table has in-frame clones only and misses some. The sample contains 2 million to 3 million clones, more than 85% of which appear only once. Sequenced: naive CD4+ T cells from PBMCs. The receptors here all came from a man between 18 and 29 years old in good health. Some clones in this sample may be carry-over from other donors' samples. The CDR3 runs from the conserved cysteine through the conserved F or W.

j_gene: TRBJ2-1; v_gene: TRBV28; CDR3aa: CASMSFSGKGNEQFF
j_gene: TRBJ1-4; v_gene: TRBV30; CDR3aa: CAWNPGQGREKLFF
j_gene: TRBJ2-7; v_gene: TRBV4-2; CDR3aa: CASSHLRGGRTSGAYEQYF
j_gene: TRBJ2-5; v_gene: TRBV28; CDR3aa: CASSSGGPRVGETHHF
j_gene: TRBJ1-5; v_gene: TRBV28; CDR3aa: CASSLTGTGDQPQHF
j_gene: TRBJ1-5; v_gene: TRBV6-1; CDR3aa: CAIDRGLQSNQPQHF
j_gene: TRBJ1-2; v_gene: TRBV19; CDR3aa: CASTRQGGNYGYTF
j_gene: TRBJ1-3; v_gene: TRBV9; CDR3aa: CASTSGNTIYF
j_gene: TRBJ1-4; v_gene: TRBV12-2; CDR3aa: CASRLGRPFVGARLNEKLFF
j_gene: TRBJ2-7; v_gene: TRBV20-1; CDR3aa: CSATPGGKYF
j_gene: TRBJ2-5; v_gene: TRBV4-1; CDR3aa: CASSQETIRGGRRETQYF
j_gene: TRBJ1-3; v_gene: TRBV7-2; CDR3aa: CASSLAPAAGNTIYF
j_gene: TRBJ2-3; v_gene: TRBV4-3; CDR3aa: CASSQGQGGSDTQYF
j_gene: TRBJ1-5; v_gene: TRBV28; CDR3aa: CASRLNSNQPQHF
j_gene: TRBJ2-1; v_gene: TRBV7-3; CDR3aa: CASSSRTSEANEQFF
j_gene: TRBJ2-4; v_gene: TRBV7-2; CDR3aa: CASSSSGRTKNIQYF
j_gene: TRBJ2-5; v_gene: TRBV5-1; CDR3aa: CASSQSQETQYF
j_gene: TRBJ1-4; v_gene: TRBV5-1; CDR3aa: CASSTARAQHEKLFF
j_gene: TRBJ2-7; v_gene: TRBV6-5; CDR3aa: CASRGDSYEQYF
j_gene: TRBJ2-3; v_gene: TRBV5-1; CDR3aa: CASSPGTGITDTQYF
j_gene: TRBJ1-3; v_gene: TRBV25-1; CDR3aa: CASSEGQSSGNTIYF
j_gene: TRBJ2-7; v_gene: TRBV6-1; CDR3aa: CASSERSGSMNEQYF
j_gene: TRBJ1-2; v_gene: TRBV7-3; CDR3aa: CASSLAVPYGYTF
j_gene: TRBJ2-3; v_gene: TRBV7-2; CDR3aa: CASSSLAASTDTQYF
j_gene: TRBJ2-1; v_gene: TRBV2; CDR3aa: CANREREIVNEQFF
j_gene: TRBJ2-1; v_gene: TRBV30; CDR3aa: CAWNRKSSNEQFF
j_gene: TRBJ2-3; v_gene: TRBV7-6; CDR3aa: CASSPSLVDTQYF
j_gene: TRBJ2-7; v_gene: TRBV11-2; CDR3aa: CASSYSYEQYF